This TCR beta chain originates from a study of patients and donors after allogeneic stem cell transplantation. TCRdb used MiXCR to reprocess the RT-PCR reads, holding one entry per CDR3 protein. This sample yields hundreds of thousands of distinct CDR3 sequences, of which 16% are seen a single time; 7% to 7.5% belongs to the top ten. Many counts were recorded for this clonotype. Losses at the gene ends were 1 base for V and 7 bases for J; bases not matched to a gene: 6. The germline CDR1 and CDR2 sequences are LGHDT and YNNKEL (reference sequence). The CDR3 covers 14 residues. V and J are TRBV3-1 and TRBJ2-7; TRBD2 matches 8 bases. The origin of this receptor is a human donor who was either an allogeneic HSCT recipient or a stem cell or donor lymphocyte infusion donor (not recorded which). It is not recorded whose cells these are; they may come from a transplant donor. Input material: blood, either unsorted or a sorted T cell fraction (not recorded which). CDR3 DNA sequence: TGTGCCAGCAGCCAAGGGACTAGCACGTCTGAGCAGTACTTC. Protein: CASSQGTSTSEQYF.